The source of this T cell receptor (beta chain) is a study of T cell changes during pregnancy in multiple sclerosis. Assay: immunoSEQ multiplex PCR; the TCRdb copy retains only in-frame clones and omits some. The profile shows 40,000 to 65,000 clones, roughly 92% of them singletons. CDR1 is SGHRS and CDR2 is YFSETQ in the germline V gene. The length of the CDR3 is 14 residues. V shed 3 bases, J shed 3 bases, and the junction held 4 bases outside the gene matches. This rearrangement joins TRBV5-1 to TRBJ2-5; 8 nucleotides match TRBD2. This specimen was CD4+ T cells from peripheral blood mononuclear cells, taken in the third trimester of pregnancy. This receptor was obtained from a female donor with multiple sclerosis, enrolled in a pregnancy study. The CDR3 DNA reads TGCGCCAGCAGCTCGTCACTAGCGGAAGAGACCCAGTACTTC. Protein: CASSSSLAEETQYF.